Listed below are T cell receptor beta chains from one sample, sequenced in a study of technical replicates of blood from a handful of donors. Measured with immunoSEQ multiplex PCR; TCRdb has only the in-frame clones, and not every one. The data show roughly 76,000 clones, around 86% seen once. Sequenced sample: PBMCs. The receptors derive from a human donor in good health. Some clones in this sample may be carry-over from other donors' samples. CDR3s include the opening cysteine and the closing phenylalanine or tryptophan. The D gene is left open where the match is weak. Size is stated for part of the rows, as once, few or many counts, or as a class when the clone is expanded.

abundance	d_gene	v_gene	j_gene	CDR3nt	CDR3aa
NA	TRBD1	TRBV28	TRBJ1-2	TGTGCCAGCAGCCAGGGACAGGGATATGGCTACACCTTC	CASSQGQGYGYTF
NA	NA	TRBV11-2	TRBJ2-5	TGTGCCAGCAGGCCGGGCGGGGGCGAAGGTCCAGAGACCCAGTACTTC	CASRPGGGEGPETQYF
NA	TRBD1	TRBV4-1	TRBJ1-1	TGCGCCAGCAGCCGGACAGGGGGCTCGCGGACTGAAGCTTTCTTT	CASSRTGGSRTEAFF
NA	NA	TRBV5-1	TRBJ1-3	TGCGCCAGCACGGAGGGCGTTTCTGGAAACACCATATATTTT	CASTEGVSGNTIYF
few	NA	TRBV7-9	TRBJ1-6	TGTGCCAGCAGCTTAGTTGCGGGGTCACCCCTCCACTTT	CASSLVAGSPLHF
NA	TRBD1	TRBV10-3	TRBJ2-3	TGTGCCATCAGTGATTCCAGGGGGACAGATACGCAGTATTTT	CAISDSRGTDTQYF
NA	TRBD2	TRBV2	TRBJ2-3	TGTGCCAGCAGTGAAGGGGGACTAGCGGGAGCGCACGGGGATACGCAGTATTTT	CASSEGGLAGAHGDTQYF
NA	TRBD2	TRBV9	TRBJ2-3	TGTGCCAGCAGCGTAGCGATAGCGGGGAGCACAGATACGCAGTATTTT	CASSVAIAGSTDTQYF
NA	NA	TRBV7-9	TRBJ2-7	TGTGCCAGCAGCTTGACGGGAACCTACGAGCAGTACTTC	CASSLTGTYEQYF
NA	NA	TRBV10-3	TRBJ1-4	TGTGCCATCAGTGACGGGGGACGGTTTAATGAAAAACTGTTTTTT	CAISDGGRFNEKLFF
NA	TRBD1	TRBV7-3	TRBJ2-3	TGTGCCAGCAGCTCGACAGGGGGTAGCACAGATACGCAGTATTTT	CASSSTGGSTDTQYF
NA	NA	TRBV6-1	TRBJ1-5	TGTGCCAGCAGTGAGGCGGACGGGAGGGAACAGCCCCAGCATTTT	CASSEADGREQPQHF
NA	NA	TRBV20-1	TRBJ1-2	TGCAGTGCTTACAGACCCTATGGCTACACCTTC	CSAYRPYGYTF
NA	NA	TRBV20-1	TRBJ1-1	TGCAGTGCTAATAGGAACACTGAAGCTTTCTTT	CSANRNTEAFF
NA	NA	TRBV5-1	TRBJ1-1	TGCGCCAGCAGCTTCGGGGTAACGGACACTGAAGCTTTCTTT	CASSFGVTDTEAFF
NA	TRBD2	TRBV11-2	TRBJ2-1	TGTGCCAGCAGCATAGCGGGCAATGAGCAGTTCTTC	CASSIAGNEQFF
NA	TRBD1	TRBV6-1	TRBJ1-4	TGTGCCAGCAGTGACAGGGGGCGCTGGGAAAAACTGTTTTTT	CASSDRGRWEKLFF
NA	TRBD2	TRBV4-2	TRBJ2-3	TGTGCCAGCAGCCCTGCAATTGGGGGGGAAGACACAGATACGCAGTATTTT	CASSPAIGGEDTDTQYF
NA	TRBD2	TRBV28	TRBJ2-1	TGTGCCAGCAGTCCCTTCGGGCGGGGGGGCAACAATGAGCAGTTCTTC	CASSPFGRGGNNEQFF
NA	TRBD2	TRBV5-4	TRBJ2-2	TGTGCCAGCGCACTAGCGGGGGGGCCCGGGGAGCTGTTTTTT	CASALAGGPGELFF
NA	NA	TRBV4-1	TRBJ2-1	TGCGCCAGCAGCCAAGCCGCAGGTCCCAATGAGCAGTTCTTC	CASSQAAGPNEQFF
NA	NA	TRBV30	TRBJ1-2	TGTGCCTGCCAGACAGAAGATGGCTACACCTTC	CACQTEDGYTF
NA	NA	TRBV7-9	TRBJ1-2	TGTGCCAGCAGCCCTGCGGGCTATGGCTACACCTTC	CASSPAGYGYTF
NA	TRBD2	TRBV5-1	TRBJ2-1	TGCGCCAGCAGCTTGGCGTTCAGCGGGATAGCGAATGAGCAGTTCTTC	CASSLAFSGIANEQFF
NA	NA	TRBV27	TRBJ2-5	TGTGCCAGCAGTTTAGCCAGGATCCCCCAAGAGACCCAGTACTTC	CASSLARIPQETQYF
NA	TRBD2	TRBV7-2	TRBJ2-3	TGTGCCAGCAGCTTCCTTTCCGGGGCTAGCGGGCTAAGCACAGATACGCAGTATTTT	CASSFLSGASGLSTDTQYF
NA	NA	TRBV5-1	TRBJ1-6	TGCGCCAGCAGCTGGCTAGTATCGGCGAATTCACCCCTCCACTTT	CASSWLVSANSPLHF
NA	NA	TRBV11-2	TRBJ2-5	TGTGCCAGCGGGGGGGCGCGGGAGACCCAGTACTTC	CASGGARETQYF
few	TRBD1	TRBV5-1	TRBJ1-1	TGCGCCAGCATGCCCCAGGGGGTAGGAGGCACTGAAGCTTTCTTT	CASMPQGVGGTEAFF
NA	TRBD1	TRBV6-5	TRBJ2-4	TGTGCCAGCAGTTACTACGACAGGGGCAGGAACATTCAGTACTTC	CASSYYDRGRNIQYF
NA	NA	TRBV11-2	TRBJ1-1	TGTGCCAGCAGCTTAGGGGCGCGAACTGAAGCTTTCTTT	CASSLGARTEAFF
NA	TRBD2	TRBV30	TRBJ2-7	TGTGCCTGGACTAGCGGGAGGGGGGAGCAGTACTTC	CAWTSGRGEQYF
NA	TRBD1	TRBV12-5	TRBJ1-1	TGTGCTAGTGGTTTGGGGGACAGAAACACTGAAGCTTTCTTT	CASGLGDRNTEAFF
few	NA	TRBV6-5	TRBJ1-2	TGTGCCAGCAGTTACTCGAGGGAAAGGACTGGCTACACCTTC	CASSYSRERTGYTF
NA	TRBD2	TRBV7-8	TRBJ2-3	TGTGCCAGCAGCCAACTAGCGGGAAAGGGACCAGATACGCAGTATTTT	CASSQLAGKGPDTQYF
NA	TRBD2	TRBV5-6	TRBJ2-3	TGTGCCAGCAGCTTAATAGCGGGGGGCAGGGCAGATACGCAGTATTTT	CASSLIAGGRADTQYF
NA	TRBD1	TRBV7-6	TRBJ1-2	TGTGCCAGCAGCTCTAGTTGGGACAGTGGCGTTATTGGGAACTATGGCTACACCTTC	CASSSSWDSGVIGNYGYTF
NA	NA	TRBV19	TRBJ2-7	TGTGCCAGTGATCCAGGGTACGAGCAGTACTTC	CASDPGYEQYF
NA	NA	TRBV2	TRBJ2-5	TGTGCCAGCAGTGAACACAGCCAAGAGACCCAGTACTTC	CASSEHSQETQYF
NA	TRBD2	TRBV29-1	TRBJ2-1	TGCAGCGTTGCACCAAATACTCCGGGACTAGCGGGGCACAATGAGCAGTTCTTC	CSVAPNTPGLAGHNEQFF
NA	NA	TRBV5-4	TRBJ2-6	TGCGCCAGCAGCCAAGATAGCGGCTCTGGGGCCAACGTCCTGACTTTC	CASSQDSGSGANVLTF
NA	TRBD1	TRBV7-2	TRBJ2-2	TGTGCCAGCAGCACCCCCGGGACAGGGGAGACCGGGGAGCTGTTTTTT	CASSTPGTGETGELFF
few	NA	TRBV6-5	TRBJ1-1	TGTGCCAGCAGCAGAAGTGGACAGTATTATGAAGCTTTCTTT	CASSRSGQYYEAFF
NA	TRBD1	TRBV9	TRBJ1-1	TGTGCCAGCAGCGTAGAAGGGACAGGGGCCACTGAAGCTTTCTTT	CASSVEGTGATEAFF
NA	NA	TRBV7-2	TRBJ2-5	TGTGCCAGCAGCTTAAAACGGAGCAGGGTGGGGCAAGAGACCCAGTACTTC	CASSLKRSRVGQETQYF
few	TRBD2	TRBV18	TRBJ2-7	TGTGCCAGCTCACCCCTCCCCGGGACTAGCAGCTACGAGCAGTACTTC	CASSPLPGTSSYEQYF
NA	TRBD1	TRBV5-4	TRBJ1-2	TGTGCCAGCAGCTTGAGGGGGGACAGTCCCTATGGCTACACCTTC	CASSLRGDSPYGYTF
few	NA	TRBV7-6	TRBJ2-1	TGTGCCAGCAGCCCGGGAGTTGAGCAGTTCTTC	CASSPGVEQFF
NA	NA	TRBV11-3	TRBJ2-3	TGTGCCAGCAGCTCGAGGGGGTTGGGTTCAGATACGCAGTATTTT	CASSSRGLGSDTQYF
NA	NA	TRBV28	TRBJ2-1	TGTGCCAGCACCCTGGGGGGTTCCTACAATGAGCAGTTCTTC	CASTLGGSYNEQFF
NA	TRBD1	TRBV5-1	TRBJ2-7	TGCGCCAGCAGCCCGGGCAGGGACAGGGTAACCTACGAGCAGTACTTC	CASSPGRDRVTYEQYF
NA	TRBD2	TRBV5-4	TRBJ2-3	TGTGCCAGCAGCTCGGGGGGGGATACGCAGTATTTT	CASSSGGDTQYF
few	NA	TRBV7-2	TRBJ1-1	TGTGCCAGCAGCCCTGGGCCGGGGAATCAAGCTTTCTTT	CASSPGPGNQAFF
NA	NA	TRBV11-2	TRBJ2-5	TGTGCCAGCAGATCCCTCAGCGGAGACCTTGGGACCCAGTACTTC	CASRSLSGDLGTQYF